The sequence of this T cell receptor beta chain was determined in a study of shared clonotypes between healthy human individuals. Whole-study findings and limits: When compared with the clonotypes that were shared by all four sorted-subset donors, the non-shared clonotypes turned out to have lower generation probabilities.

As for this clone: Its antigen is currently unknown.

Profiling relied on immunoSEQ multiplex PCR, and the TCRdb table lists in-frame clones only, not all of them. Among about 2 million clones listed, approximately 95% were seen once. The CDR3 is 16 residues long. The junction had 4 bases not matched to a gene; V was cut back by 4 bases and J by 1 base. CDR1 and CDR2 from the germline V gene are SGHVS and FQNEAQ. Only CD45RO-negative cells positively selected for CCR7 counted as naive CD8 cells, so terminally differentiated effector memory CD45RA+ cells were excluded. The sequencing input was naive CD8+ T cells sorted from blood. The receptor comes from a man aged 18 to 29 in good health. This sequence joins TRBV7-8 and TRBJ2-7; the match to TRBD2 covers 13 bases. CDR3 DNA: TGTGCCAGCAGCTATACGGGACTAGCGGGGTCCTACGAGCAGTACTTC. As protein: CASSYTGLAGSYEQYF.